The T cell receptor beta chain under discussion was sequenced for a study of low-dose radiotherapy and immunotherapy resistance in tumors. Time point indicated: after trial treatment. The treatment is: LDRT plus nivolumab, ipilimumab, low-dose cyclophosphamide and aspirin (RACIN trial). Every donor's regimen consisted of nivolumab, ipilimumab, aspirin, low-dose cyclophosphamide and low-dose radiotherapy. TRAV- and TRBV-specific primers primed first-strand cDNA, covering alpha and beta chains. The authors amplified TCRs for about 20 PCR cycles with a constant-region primer and a V-primer adapter. TCRdb independently ran MiXCR on the reads; one entry per CDR3 protein. This table holds about 100,000 distinct CDR3 sequences, 20% found once. The sample holds a few counts of this clonotype. Germline CDR1 and CDR2: SGHAT and FQNNGV. The CDR3 runs to 16 residues. The junction had 11 bases not matched to a gene; V was cut back by 3 bases and J by 8 bases.

The input for sequencing was PBMCs, taken after low-dose radiotherapy plus immunotherapy. This sequence originates from a male donor with prostate cancer. V gene TRBV11-2 combines with J gene TRBJ2-3; TRBD2 matches at 10 bases. The CDR3 sequence is CASSLSGGAQRGTQYF. CDR3 sequence (DNA): TGTGCCAGCAGCTTGAGCGGGGGGGCGCAACGTGGTACGCAGTATTTT.